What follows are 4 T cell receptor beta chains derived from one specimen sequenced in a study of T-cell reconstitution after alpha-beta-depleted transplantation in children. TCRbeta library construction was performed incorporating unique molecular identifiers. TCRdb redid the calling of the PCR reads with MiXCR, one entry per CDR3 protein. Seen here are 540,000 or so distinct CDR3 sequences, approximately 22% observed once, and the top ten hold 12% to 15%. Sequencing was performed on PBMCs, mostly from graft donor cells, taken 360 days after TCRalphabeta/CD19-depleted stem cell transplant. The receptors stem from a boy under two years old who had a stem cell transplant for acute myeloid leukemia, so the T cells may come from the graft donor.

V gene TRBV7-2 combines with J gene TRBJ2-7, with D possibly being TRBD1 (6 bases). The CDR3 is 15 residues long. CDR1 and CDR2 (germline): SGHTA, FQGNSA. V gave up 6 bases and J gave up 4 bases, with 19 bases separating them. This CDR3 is CASRGVPGHSYEQYF. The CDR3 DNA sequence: TGTGCCAGCAGAGGAGTCCCGGGACATTCATACGAGCAGTACTTC. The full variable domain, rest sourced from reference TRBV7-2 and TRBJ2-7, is GAGVSQSPSNKVTEKGKDVELRCDPISGHTALYWYRQSLGQGLEFLIYFQGNSAPDKSGLPSDRFSAERTGGSVSTLTIQRTQQEDSAVYLCASRGVPGHSYEQYFGPGTRLTVT.

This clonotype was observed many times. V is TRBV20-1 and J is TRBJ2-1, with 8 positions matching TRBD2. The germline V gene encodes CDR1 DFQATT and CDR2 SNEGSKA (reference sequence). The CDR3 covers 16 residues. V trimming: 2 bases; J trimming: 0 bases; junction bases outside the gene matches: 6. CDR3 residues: CSARILLAASYNEQFF. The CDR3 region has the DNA TGCAGTGCTAGAATTCTACTAGCGGCCTCCTACAATGAGCAGTTCTTC.

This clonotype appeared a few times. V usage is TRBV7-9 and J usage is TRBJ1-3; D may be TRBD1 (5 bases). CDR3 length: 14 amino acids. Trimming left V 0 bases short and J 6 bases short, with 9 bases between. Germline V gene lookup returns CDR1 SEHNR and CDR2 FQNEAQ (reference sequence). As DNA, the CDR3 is TGTGCCAGCAGCTTAGCGGGACGGATAAACACCATATATTTT. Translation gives CASSLAGRINTIYF.

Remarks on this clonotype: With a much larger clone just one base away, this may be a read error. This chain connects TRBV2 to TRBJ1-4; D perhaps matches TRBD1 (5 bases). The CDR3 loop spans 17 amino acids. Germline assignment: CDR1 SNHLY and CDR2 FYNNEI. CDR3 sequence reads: CACSLQGFGDVNEKLFF. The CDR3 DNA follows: TGTGCCTGCAGTTTACAAGGTTTCGGGGACGTAAATGAAAAACTGTTTTTT.